The 22 T cell receptor beta chains below come from one sample, sequenced in a study of cytomegalovirus exposure and HLA in healthy donors. 60 Vbeta and 13 Jbeta primers were used in PCR. Here immunoSEQ multiplex PCR was the method, and the copy in TCRdb shows in-frame clones only, minus some. The specimen's table records some 120,000 clones. Material: PBMCs. Receptor source: a man aged 18 to 35 in good health and CMV-seronegative.

This chain uses TRBV4-1 with TRBJ1-1; possibly TRBD1 for D (6 bases). The CDR3 has 17 amino acids. Germline CDR1 and CDR2: MGHRA and YSYEKL. V lost 0 bases and J 3 bases, leaving 17 bases between the germline ends. CDR3 coding DNA: TGCGCCAGCAGCCAAGATCAGGAGGCGGCAGGGGACACTGAAGCTTTCTTT. Translated, it gives CASSQDQEAAGDTEAFF.

J is TRBJ1-1 and V is TRBV30; tentatively, D is TRBD1 (5 bases). Germline V CDR1 and CDR2: GTSNPN, SVGIG (reference sequence). V shed 1 base and J shed 8 bases, with 14 bases lying between them. This CDR3 is 13 amino acids long. In DNA, the CDR3 is TGTGCCTGGAGTGAGGGGTCCTTTTCCGAAGCTTTCTTT. Its protein is CAWSEGSFSEAFF.

CDR3 amino acids: CASSVAEHHEQYF. The CDR3 coding sequence is TGTGCCAGCAGCGTAGCGGAGCACCACGAGCAGTACTTC. This chain uses TRBV9 with TRBJ2-7; D is undetermined. The germline CDR1 and CDR2 sequences are SGDLS and YYNGEE. Trimming stripped 0 bases from V and 5 bases from J, with 9 bases between. The CDR3 consists of 13 residues.

The chain links TRBV6-1 to TRBJ1-3, with TRBD1 matching over 7 bases. Trimming removed 4 bases from V and 4 bases from J; junction bases left unmatched: 13. Per germline, CDR1 MNHNS and CDR2 SASEGT. The CDR3 covers 17 residues. The DNA of the CDR3 is TGTGCCAGCAGTGCCGGGACAGCGAGGGCGACGGGAAACACCATATATTTT. Translation gives CASSAGTARATGNTIYF.

This chain joins TRBV5-1 and TRBJ2-7; tentative D call: TRBD1 (5 bases). Trimming removed 0 bases at V and 1 base at J, with 20 bases between. Looked up from germline, CDR1 is SGHRS and CDR2 is YFSETQ. The CDR3 sequence is 18 residues long. DNA for the CDR3: TGCGCCAGCAGCTTGGAAGTATATGGGGCCAGCCTTTCCTACGAGCAGTACTTC. Translation gives CASSLEVYGASLSYEQYF.

V gene TRBV7-2 combines with J gene TRBJ2-1; 15 positions match TRBD2. V lost 1 base and J lost 6; bases outside the gene matches: 10. This CDR3 is 19 amino acids long. Germline CDR1 reads SGHTA; CDR2 reads FQGNSA. In nucleotides, the CDR3 is TGTGCCAGCAGCTTAGGGCGGACTAGCGGGAGGGCGGGTCTCAATGAGCAGTTCTTC. Its protein product is CASSLGRTSGRAGLNEQFF.

J is TRBJ2-5 and V is TRBV2; the D gene is possibly TRBD1 (5 bases). The last part of the DNA fits TRBJ2-7 better; the J call may be wrong. The CDR3 has 16 residues. The germline CDR1 and CDR2 sequences are SNHLY and FYNNEI. The CDR3 DNA sequence: TGTGCCAGCAGTGAAGCTTCAGCAGGGATGACCTACGAGCAGTACTTC. This sequence encodes CASSEASAGMTYEQYF.

The rearrangement links TRBV7-2 to TRBJ2-1; tentative D call: TRBD2 (5 bases). CDR1 and CDR2 (germline): SGHTA, FQGNSA. This CDR3 has 15 amino acids. Between the trimmed V and J ends, which lost 5 bases and 7 bases, there was a span of 18 bases. CDR3 bases: TGTGCCAGCAGCCGCAATGCGGGCCCCAGGAATGAGCAGTTCTTC. It specifies CASSRNAGPRNEQFF.

The CDR3 loop reads CASSSTSGSYSDTQYF. The CDR3 nucleotides read TGTGCCAGCAGTTCAACTAGCGGGAGTTATTCAGATACGCAGTATTTT. This chain joins TRBV27 and TRBJ2-3, with 11 nucleotides matching TRBD2. The CDR3 contains 16 residues. The junction had 7 bases not matched to a gene; V was cut back by 4 bases and J by 4 bases. CDR1 is MNHEY, CDR2 SMNVEV, per germline (reference sequence).

The V call is TRBV18, the J call TRBJ1-2; D not resolved. Trimming took 0 bases from V and 7 from J, leaving 21 bases between them. CDR3 length: 17 amino acids. Looked up from germline, CDR1 is KGHSH and CDR2 is LQKENI. The CDR3 sequence: CASSPPRRPGVLGGYTF. CDR3 nucleotide sequence: TGTGCCAGCTCACCACCTAGGCGGCCCGGAGTTTTGGGTGGCTACACCTTC.

V gene TRBV6-5 combines with J gene TRBJ1-4, with TRBD1 matching 7 bases. Trimming removed 2 bases from V and 4 bases from J; junction bases left unmatched: 4. The length of the CDR3 is 15 residues. Germline V gene data show CDR1 as MNHEY and CDR2 as SVGAGI. CDR3 nucleotide sequence: TGTGCCAGCAGTTACGAAGGGACAGTTAATGAAAAACTGTTTTTT. This gives the protein CASSYEGTVNEKLFF.

This sequence joins TRBV6-1 and TRBJ1-2, with D uncertain. From germline, CDR1 is MNHNS and CDR2 SASEGT. CDR3 length: 11 residues. The V end was cut by 9 bases, the J end by 8 bases, with 13 bases between. This chain's CDR3 is CASHSVPGYTF. The CDR3 DNA is TGTGCCAGTCACTCCGTCCCGGGCTACACCTTC.

The V call is TRBV19, the J call TRBJ2-3; no clear D gene. Germline CDR1 reads LNHDA; CDR2 reads SQIVND (reference sequence). V lost 1 base to trimming and J lost 4 bases, with 6 bases between them. This CDR3 is built from 13 residues. CDR3 nucleotide sequence: TGTGCCAGTAGTATAGCAACACCAGATACGCAGTATTTT. Translated: CASSIATPDTQYF.

The chain has TRBV19 and TRBJ2-5; possible D gene TRBD1, 6 bases. V was cut by 9 bases and J by 5 bases, with 13 bases left in between. Germline loops: CDR1 LNHDA, CDR2 SQIVND (reference sequence). The CDR3 sequence is 12 residues long. CDR3 in amino acids: CASASRGETQYF. In DNA form, the CDR3 reads TGTGCCAGCGCATCGAGGGGGGAGACCCAGTACTTC.

V is TRBV5-1 and J is TRBJ2-7; D is possibly TRBD1 (6 bases). The germline CDR1 and CDR2 sequences are SGHRS and YFSETQ. Trimming left V 0 bases short and J 2 bases short, with 18 bases between. This CDR3 contains 17 residues. As DNA, the CDR3 is TGCGCCAGCAGCTTGGTGTCCCCCCTGGACAGAACCTACGAGCAGTACTTC. It is translated as CASSLVSPLDRTYEQYF.

The chain carries TRBV19 and TRBJ2-7; 7 bases line up with TRBD2. CDR1 LNHDA and CDR2 SQIVND come from the germline V gene (reference sequence). The CDR3 totals 14 residues. J gave up 5 bases and V 5 bases, and 9 bases lay outside the gene matches. The CDR3 DNA is TGTGCCAGTAGTCCAGGACTAGTCGAAAACGAGCAGTACTTC. Translated, it gives CASSPGLVENEQYF.

This chain uses TRBV5-1 with TRBJ2-7; TRBD2 matches at 10 bases. CDR3 length: 15 amino acids. Germline V gene lookup returns CDR1 SGHRS and CDR2 YFSETQ. Trimming took 1 base from V and 7 from J; bases not matched to a gene: 8. The CDR3 DNA sequence: TGCGCCAGCAGCTTGACAGCGGGAGGGCCGGAGGAGCAGTACTTC. Protein: CASSLTAGGPEEQYF.

This chain connects TRBV5-8 to TRBJ1-2; 7 bases are a match to TRBD1. CDR3 size: 14 residues. The trim removed 4 bases at V and 2 bases at J, leaving 5 bases unmatched. Germline CDR1 SGHTS, CDR2 YDEGEE. In nucleotides, the CDR3 is TGTGCCAGCAGCGTCGGACAGGTCAACTATGGCTACACCTTC. Amino acid sequence: CASSVGQVNYGYTF. The full variable domain, rest sourced from reference TRBV5-8 and TRBJ1-2, is EAGVTQSPTHLIKTRGQQATLRCSPISGHTSVYWYQQALGLGLQFLLWYDEGEERNRGNFPPRFSGRQFPNYSSELNVNALELEDSALYLCASSVGQVNYGYTFGSGTRLTVV.

J is TRBJ2-7 and V is TRBV6-6; 8 bases fit TRBD1. Trimming cost V 8 bases and J 3 bases; bases outside gene matches: 6. The CDR3 consists of 13 residues. Germline V CDR1 and CDR2: MNHNY, SVGAGI (reference sequence). In nucleotides, the CDR3 is TGTGCCAGCCGCACGACAGGGGACTACGAGCAGTACTTC. This sequence encodes CASRTTGDYEQYF.

The chain employs TRBV13 and TRBJ2-7; D might be TRBD1 (5 bases). Trimming pared 9 bases from V and 5 bases from J, leaving 20 bases between. The CDR3 runs to 14 residues. Germline V gives CDR1 PRHDT, CDR2 FYEKMQ (reference sequence). The DNA of the CDR3 is TGTGCCAGTGGGCCCAGGGCGAGCCGGGACGAGCAGTACTTC. Its translation is CASGPRASRDEQYF.

The J gene is TRBJ1-2, the V gene TRBV2; TRBD1 agrees at 7 bases. Trimming took 8 bases from V and 2 from J; bases not matched to a gene: 8. CDR1 SNHLY and CDR2 FYNNEI come from the germline V gene. CDR3 size: 14 residues. CDR3 region: CASVRGTVNYGYTF. The CDR3 DNA reads as TGTGCCAGCGTCCGAGGGACAGTGAACTATGGCTACACCTTC.

The chain joins TRBV6-1 to TRBJ1-6, with D possibly being TRBD1 (5 bases). This CDR3 region has 15 residues. V lost 10 bases and J 0 bases, leaving 13 bases between the germline ends. Germline CDR1 is MNHNS and CDR2 is SASEGT. The DNA for the CDR3 is TGTGCCACGGGGGAACCGAGCTCCTATAATTCACCCCTCCACTTT. Translation: CATGEPSSYNSPLHF.